The 21 T cell receptor beta chains listed next were all sequenced from one sample in a study of T cell clones after liver transplantation. Method: immunoSEQ multiplex PCR; TCRdb's copy keeps in-frame clones and lacks some. The table shows 53,000 or so clones, with roughly 84% occurring only once. The sequenced sample was CD4+ T cells from blood, obtained before liver transplant. These receptors all stem from a human donor who received a liver transplant.

The rearrangement joins TRBV5-6 to TRBJ1-5; a possible D gene is TRBD1 (6 bases). Between the trimmed V and J ends, which lost 4 bases and 7 bases, there was a span of 15 bases. Per the germline V gene, CDR1 is SGHDT and CDR2 is YYEEEE. This CDR3 has 14 residues. The CDR3 region has the DNA TGTGCCAGCAGCGCTATGGGGGGCAGGCAGCCCCAGCATTTT. Translating it yields CASSAMGGRQPQHF.

V and J are TRBV5-1 and TRBJ2-1; 16 nucleotides line up with TRBD2. The germline CDR1 and CDR2 sequences are SGHRS and YFSETQ. The ends lost 7 bases at V and 8 bases at J; junction bases unmatched: 15. This CDR3 contains 18 residues. DNA for the CDR3: TGCGCCAGCGAATCCGGGACTAGCGGGAGGGCCAAGAGCCATGAGCAGTTCTTC. It codes for CASESGTSGRAKSHEQFF.

J is TRBJ1-3 and V is TRBV7-2, with unresolved D. Trimming took 4 bases from V and 0 from J, leaving 10 bases between them. This CDR3 is built from 15 residues. The germline gives CDR1 SGHTA, CDR2 FQGNSA. This chain's CDR3 is CASSYKHGSGNTIYF. The CDR3 DNA follows: TGTGCCAGCAGCTATAAGCATGGCTCTGGAAACACCATATATTTT.

The V call is TRBV7-2, the J call TRBJ1-5; 7 positions match TRBD1. CDR3 size: 18 residues. Germline V gene lookup returns CDR1 SGHTA and CDR2 FQGNSA. V dropped 0 bases and J dropped 0; count of bases not matched to a gene: 8. The CDR3, as DNA: TGTGCCAGCAGCTTAGCTCACAGGGGACTTTATAGCAATCAGCCCCAGCATTTT. This gives the protein CASSLAHRGLYSNQPQHF.

V and J are TRBV6-1 and TRBJ1-1; unclear D gene. Trimming pared 10 bases from V and 1 base from J, leaving 7 bases between. The CDR3 covers 11 residues. Per germline, CDR1 MNHNS and CDR2 SASEGT. In DNA form, the CDR3 reads TGTGCCACCGGCTGGAACACTGAAGCTTTCTTT. Translating it yields CATGWNTEAFF.

The chain links TRBV7-6 to TRBJ2-5, with D perhaps matching TRBD2 (5 bases). The CDR3 runs to 15 residues. Germline loops: CDR1 SGHVS, CDR2 FNYEAQ. Trimming took 1 base from V and 5 from J, leaving 14 bases between them. DNA of the CDR3: TGTGCCAGCAGCTTAGGGACGAACCCGGGGGAGACCCAGTACTTC. Translated, it gives CASSLGTNPGETQYF. Based on the CDR3 plus reference TRBV7-6 and TRBJ2-5, the full variable domain is GAGVSQSPRYKVTKRGQDVALRCDPISGHVSLYWYRQALGQGPEFLTYFNYEAQQDKSGLPNDRFSAERPEGSISTLTIQRTEQRDSAMYRCASSLGTNPGETQYFGPGTRLLVL.

This clone was counted a single time. V usage is TRBV7-9 and J usage is TRBJ1-6, with a possible D match to TRBD1 (6 bases). This CDR3 contains 15 residues. V dropped 1 base and J dropped 7 bases, with 11 bases sitting between them. Germline V gives CDR1 SEHNR, CDR2 FQNEAQ (reference sequence). For the CDR3, the DNA is TGTGCCAGCAGCTTAGGAAGACAGGAGAATTCACCCCTCCACTTT. It specifies CASSLGRQENSPLHF.

V usage is TRBV10-3 and J usage is TRBJ2-3; D is unclear. V was trimmed by 0 bases and J by 6 bases, leaving 10 bases between them. The CDR3 is made up of 14 amino acids. Germline CDR1 and CDR2: ENHRY and SYGVKD. The CDR3 DNA reads TGTGCCATCAGTGAGTCTGTGGTGGGCGATACGCAGTATTTT. As protein: CAISESVVGDTQYF.

This clone was detected once. The chain uses TRBV30 and TRBJ2-4; maybe TRBD2 (5 bases). Deletions cut 2 bases from V and 5 bases from J, with 19 bases between. The CDR3 runs 16 residues. The V gene's germline CDR1 is GTSNPN and CDR2 SVGIG (reference sequence). The CDR3, as DNA: TGTGCCTGGAGTCTCTTCCAAGGACTCGGAGAAAACATTCAGTACTTC. As protein: CAWSLFQGLGENIQYF.

This chain uses TRBV28 with TRBJ2-5; D is possibly TRBD1 or TRBD2 (5 bases each). The germline V and J ends were trimmed by 5 bases and 1 base, with 11 bases remaining between them. The CDR3 sequence is 14 residues long. Germline V gene data show CDR1 as MDHEN and CDR2 as SYDVKM. The CDR3 is CASSSPGTQETQYF. DNA of the CDR3: TGTGCCAGCAGTAGCCCCGGGACCCAAGAGACCCAGTACTTC. Filled out from reference TRBV28 and TRBJ2-5, the complete variable domain reads DVKVTQSSRYLVKRTGEKVFLECVQDMDHENMFWYRQDPGLGLRLIYFSYDVKMKEKGDIPEGYSVSREKKERFSLILESASTNQTSMYLCASSSPGTQETQYFGPGTRLLVL.

The chain joins TRBV2 to TRBJ2-3; D perhaps matches TRBD1 (5 bases). Trimming left V 6 bases short and J 5 bases short, with 9 bases between. This CDR3 comprises 12 residues. Germline loops: CDR1 SNHLY, CDR2 FYNNEI. The CDR3, as DNA: TGTGCCAGCAGCGTTAGGGGAGATACGCAGTATTTT. This codes for CASSVRGDTQYF.

This CDR3 is CASSTRTSGGGETQYF. The CDR3 DNA reads as TGTGCCAGCAGCACCCGGACTAGCGGGGGGGGAGAGACCCAGTACTTC. The rearrangement joins TRBV11-3 to TRBJ2-5; 15 bases line up with TRBD2. The V gene's germline CDR1 is SGHNT and CDR2 YENEEA. Unmatched junction bases numbered 5, after V lost 5 bases and J lost 4 bases. CDR3 length: 16 amino acids.

The V call is TRBV7-2, the J call TRBJ2-1, with TRBD2 matching 14 bases. This CDR3 region has 16 residues. The germline gives CDR1 SGHTA, CDR2 FQGNSA. Trimming at V came to 4 bases and at J to 10 bases, leaving 9 bases not matched to a gene. The CDR3 bases are TGTGCCAGCAGCTGGCCTGGACTAGCGGGGGGCCCAGAGCAGTTCTTC. The encoded protein is CASSWPGLAGGPEQFF.

The V call is TRBV2, the J call TRBJ2-5; D remains ambiguous. CDR3 length equals 15 residues. Germline lookup yields CDR1 SNHLY and CDR2 FYNNEI. The V and J ends lost 0 bases and 1 base respectively, with 9 bases between them. The CDR3 nucleotides read TGTGCCAGCAGTGAAGCTGGACGGACCCAAGAGACCCAGTACTTC. Translating it yields CASSEAGRTQETQYF.

The chain is built from TRBV2 and TRBJ2-1; a possible D gene is TRBD2 (5 bases). The CDR3 sequence is 13 residues long. Germline values: CDR1 SNHLY, CDR2 FYNNEI. Trimming shortened V by 6 bases and J by 8 bases, and 14 bases separated the two germline ends. The CDR3 reads CASSSTRRDEQFF. The CDR3 region has the DNA TGTGCCAGCAGCTCAACTAGACGGGATGAGCAGTTCTTC. Using reference TRBV2 and TRBJ2-1 for the parts outside the CDR3, the full variable domain is EPEVTQTPSHQVTQMGQEVILRCVPISNHLYFYWYRQILGQKVEFLVSFYNNEISEKSEIFDDQFSVERPDGSNFTLKIRSTKLEDSAMYFCASSSTRRDEQFFGPGTRLTVL.

The genes are TRBV11-2 and TRBJ1-2; weak D call: TRBD1 (6 bases). The ends were cut back, 3 bases at V and 7 bases at J, with 9 bases in the middle. There are 12 residues in the CDR3. The germline V gene has CDR1 SGHAT and CDR2 FQNNGV. The CDR3 DNA sequence: TGTGCCAGCAGCTTTAACAGGGCTGGCTACACCTTC. As protein: CASSFNRAGYTF.

This clone was seen a handful of times. The chain combines TRBV4-1 with TRBJ1-6, with 9 bases that match TRBD1. With 6 bases clipped from V and 2 bases from J, the junction kept 11 bases outside the gene matches. The CDR3 sequence is 18 residues long. The germline V gene has CDR1 MGHRA and CDR2 YSYEKL. CDR3 region: CASSPDRGGTTYNSPLHF. For the CDR3, the DNA is TGCGCCAGCAGTCCCGACAGGGGGGGTACCACCTATAATTCACCCCTCCACTTT.

This rearrangement joins TRBV4-3 to TRBJ2-5; no clear D. Germline V gene sequence: CDR1 LGHNA, CDR2 YSLEER. This CDR3 is built from 16 residues. V shed 1 base and J shed 3 bases, with 15 bases lying between them. The CDR3 is CASSQGVSALEETQYF. DNA of the CDR3: TGCGCCAGCAGCCAAGGAGTAAGCGCTTTGGAAGAGACCCAGTACTTC.

CDR3 region: CASSFSPLRQGAGYGYTF. In DNA, the CDR3 is TGTGCCAGCAGCTTCTCGCCACTAAGACAGGGGGCAGGCTATGGCTACACCTTC. J is TRBJ1-2 and V is TRBV11-3; TRBD1 agrees at 10 bases. Germline V gene sequence: CDR1 SGHNT, CDR2 YENEEA. With 3 bases clipped from V and 4 bases from J, the junction kept 14 bases outside the gene matches. The CDR3 totals 18 residues.

This clone was seen a single time. The genes are TRBV10-3 and TRBJ1-3; D gene uncertain. Trimming left V 5 bases short and J 0 bases short, with 11 bases between. The CDR3 is 15 residues long. Germline V gene lookup returns CDR1 ENHRY and CDR2 SYGVKD. The CDR3 loop reads CAISNLPDSGNTIYF. In DNA form, the CDR3 reads TGTGCCATCAGTAATCTCCCAGACTCTGGAAACACCATATATTTT.

This clone was seen a few times. The rearrangement uses TRBV5-4 and TRBJ2-5, with 8 bases matching TRBD1. The germline V gene encodes CDR1 SGHNT and CDR2 YYREEE (reference sequence). Trimming removed 3 bases from V and 5 bases from J; junction bases left unmatched: 6. The CDR3 covers 14 residues. The CDR3 reads CASSSDREYETQYF. The CDR3 nucleotides read TGTGCCAGCAGCTCGGACAGGGAGTACGAGACCCAGTACTTC.